The source of this TCR beta chain is a study of blood T cell repertoires in COVID-19. Study context: T cells, B-cell-depleted T cells, or PBMCs supplied cDNA or gDNA.

Only one count was recorded for this clone. V shed 0 bases, J shed 11 bases, and the junction held 14 bases outside the gene matches. Germline lookup yields CDR1 ENHRY and CDR2 SYGVKD. The CDR3 has 16 residues. The table came from immunoSEQ multiplex PCR; TCRdb's copy has only in-frame clones and leaves some out. The sample holds about 220,000 clones, 85% to 90% seen once. V usage is TRBV10-3 and J usage is TRBJ1-1; 8 nucleotides line up with TRBD1. The sequenced sample was PBMCs or T cells enriched from blood (not recorded which). This clonotype originated in a woman between 45 and 60 years old with acute COVID-19. CDR3 amino acids: CAISESGAPGQDSAFF. CDR3 DNA sequence: TGTGCCATCAGTGAGTCGGGGGCTCCGGGACAGGATTCGGCTTTCTTT.